These 11 T cell receptor beta chains share one sample of origin, sequenced in a study of blood T cell repertoires in COVID-19. Data came from immunoSEQ multiplex PCR; TCRdb stores just in-frame clones and leaves some out. This table has a few hundred thousand clones, approximately 82% appearing once. The specimen sequenced was peripheral blood. Receptors originate from a man aged 60 to 75 who had recovered from COVID-19.

This clone was detected only once. CDR3 region: CASSLVATSGVRDTQYF. Here the CDR3 DNA reads TGTGCCAGCAGTTTAGTGGCTACTAGCGGGGTGCGGGATACGCAGTATTTT. This chain links TRBV28 with TRBJ2-3; 10 bases agree with TRBD2. This CDR3 is 17 amino acids long. The V segment lost 2 bases and the J segment 6 bases; nucleotides outside the gene matches: 11. Germline V gene data show CDR1 as MDHEN and CDR2 as SYDVKM. Together with reference TRBV28 and TRBJ2-3, the CDR3 gives the full variable domain: DVKVTQSSRYLVKRTGEKVFLECVQDMDHENMFWYRQDPGLGLRLIYFSYDVKMKEKGDIPEGYSVSREKKERFSLILESASTNQTSMYLCASSLVATSGVRDTQYFGPGTRLTVL.

The CDR3 nucleotides are TGTGCCAGCAGCGATACAGGGAGCTCCTACAATGAGCAGTTCTTC. Translation gives CASSDTGSSYNEQFF. The chain recombines TRBV2 with TRBJ2-1; D is perhaps TRBD1 (6 bases). V was shortened by 6 bases and J by 0 bases, with 12 bases between the two germline ends. This CDR3 is built from 15 residues. Germline CDR1 is SNHLY and CDR2 is FYNNEI.

The CDR3 DNA is TGTGCCAGCAGCCAAGTAGCAGGGGGTCCTTCACCCCTCCACTTT. Amino acids: CASSQVAGGPSPLHF. This sequence joins TRBV14 and TRBJ1-6; 7 bases fit TRBD1. V lost 1 base, J lost 9 bases, and 6 bases stayed unmatched. Germline CDR1 SGHDN, CDR2 FVKESK. CDR3 size: 15 residues.

This clone was seen a few times. The chain is built from TRBV5-6 and TRBJ1-1, with 8 bases fitting TRBD1. The trim removed 4 bases at V and 6 bases at J, leaving 8 bases unmatched. The V gene's germline CDR1 is SGHDT and CDR2 YYEEEE. This CDR3 is 14 amino acids long. Here the CDR3 DNA reads TGTGCCAGCAGCGGCGGATACAGGGGGGCTGAAGCTTTCTTT. It encodes CASSGGYRGAEAFF.

V and J are TRBV7-2 and TRBJ2-5; 9 positions agree with TRBD2. Germline V CDR1 and CDR2: SGHTA, FQGNSA. The ends lost 5 bases at V and 7 bases at J; junction bases unmatched: 14. The CDR3 consists of 16 residues. The CDR3, as DNA: TGTGCCAGCAGCAAACCGAGGAGCGGGGGGACCGCGACCCAGTACTTC. Translated: CASSKPRSGGTATQYF.

The chain couples TRBV6-6 to TRBJ2-3; 9 nucleotides align to TRBD2. The CDR3 length is 15 residues. The germline V gene encodes CDR1 MNHNY and CDR2 SVGAGI (reference sequence). V dropped 3 bases and J dropped 0; count of bases not matched to a gene: 1. The CDR3 loop reads CASSYAGGSTDTQYF. The CDR3 nucleotides are TGTGCCAGCAGTTATGCGGGAGGGAGCACAGATACGCAGTATTTT.

This clone was detected a few times. This CDR3 reads CASSQTPGQGWNTIYF. In DNA form, the CDR3 reads TGTGCCAGCAGCCAAACCCCGGGACAGGGGTGGAACACCATATATTTT. The rearrangement links TRBV3-1 (or the pseudogene TRBV3-2) to TRBJ1-3, with TRBD1 matching 10 bases. Germline trimming cut 2 bases from V and 7 bases from J; bases unmatched to any gene: 8. The length of the CDR3 is 16 residues. The germline V gene encodes CDR1 LGHDT and CDR2 YNNKEL (reference sequence).

A few counts support this clone. V and J are TRBV11-2 and TRBJ2-7; 8 bases line up with TRBD2. The CDR3 runs to 14 residues. Unmatched junction bases numbered 5, after V lost 1 base and J lost 6 bases. Germline assignment: CDR1 SGHAT and CDR2 FQNNGV. In nucleotides, the CDR3 is TGTGCCAGCAGCTTAGGTGGACTAGCATTCGAGCAGTACTTC. The encoded protein is CASSLGGLAFEQYF.

The rearrangement uses TRBV7-4 and TRBJ1-3; 9 bases are a match to TRBD1. Trimming removed 7 bases from V and 0 bases from J; junction bases left unmatched: 10. The CDR3 loop spans 17 amino acids. Looked up from germline, CDR1 is SGHVT and CDR2 is SQSDAQ. As DNA, the CDR3 is TGTGCCAGCAACCAAAGGGACAGGGTCACCTCTGGAAACACCATATATTTT. Protein: CASNQRDRVTSGNTIYF.

This chain uses TRBV9 with TRBJ1-1; 8 nucleotides agree with TRBD1. Trimming cost V 5 bases and J 0 bases; bases outside gene matches: 6. The CDR3 covers 15 residues. CDR1 is SGDLS, CDR2 YYNGEE, per germline. CDR3 region: CASRNQGAVNTEAFF. The CDR3 DNA sequence: TGTGCCAGCAGAAATCAGGGGGCGGTGAACACTGAAGCTTTCTTT.

V is TRBV19 and J is TRBJ1-4; 7 bases match TRBD1. The CDR3 runs to 15 residues. Germline V gene lookup returns CDR1 LNHDA and CDR2 SQIVND (reference sequence). J was trimmed by 3 bases and V by 10 bases; bases with no gene match: 11. The CDR3 nucleotides read TGTGCCACCATCCCTCGAGGGGGCTCTAATGAAAAACTGTTTTTT. Translating gives CATIPRGGSNEKLFF.